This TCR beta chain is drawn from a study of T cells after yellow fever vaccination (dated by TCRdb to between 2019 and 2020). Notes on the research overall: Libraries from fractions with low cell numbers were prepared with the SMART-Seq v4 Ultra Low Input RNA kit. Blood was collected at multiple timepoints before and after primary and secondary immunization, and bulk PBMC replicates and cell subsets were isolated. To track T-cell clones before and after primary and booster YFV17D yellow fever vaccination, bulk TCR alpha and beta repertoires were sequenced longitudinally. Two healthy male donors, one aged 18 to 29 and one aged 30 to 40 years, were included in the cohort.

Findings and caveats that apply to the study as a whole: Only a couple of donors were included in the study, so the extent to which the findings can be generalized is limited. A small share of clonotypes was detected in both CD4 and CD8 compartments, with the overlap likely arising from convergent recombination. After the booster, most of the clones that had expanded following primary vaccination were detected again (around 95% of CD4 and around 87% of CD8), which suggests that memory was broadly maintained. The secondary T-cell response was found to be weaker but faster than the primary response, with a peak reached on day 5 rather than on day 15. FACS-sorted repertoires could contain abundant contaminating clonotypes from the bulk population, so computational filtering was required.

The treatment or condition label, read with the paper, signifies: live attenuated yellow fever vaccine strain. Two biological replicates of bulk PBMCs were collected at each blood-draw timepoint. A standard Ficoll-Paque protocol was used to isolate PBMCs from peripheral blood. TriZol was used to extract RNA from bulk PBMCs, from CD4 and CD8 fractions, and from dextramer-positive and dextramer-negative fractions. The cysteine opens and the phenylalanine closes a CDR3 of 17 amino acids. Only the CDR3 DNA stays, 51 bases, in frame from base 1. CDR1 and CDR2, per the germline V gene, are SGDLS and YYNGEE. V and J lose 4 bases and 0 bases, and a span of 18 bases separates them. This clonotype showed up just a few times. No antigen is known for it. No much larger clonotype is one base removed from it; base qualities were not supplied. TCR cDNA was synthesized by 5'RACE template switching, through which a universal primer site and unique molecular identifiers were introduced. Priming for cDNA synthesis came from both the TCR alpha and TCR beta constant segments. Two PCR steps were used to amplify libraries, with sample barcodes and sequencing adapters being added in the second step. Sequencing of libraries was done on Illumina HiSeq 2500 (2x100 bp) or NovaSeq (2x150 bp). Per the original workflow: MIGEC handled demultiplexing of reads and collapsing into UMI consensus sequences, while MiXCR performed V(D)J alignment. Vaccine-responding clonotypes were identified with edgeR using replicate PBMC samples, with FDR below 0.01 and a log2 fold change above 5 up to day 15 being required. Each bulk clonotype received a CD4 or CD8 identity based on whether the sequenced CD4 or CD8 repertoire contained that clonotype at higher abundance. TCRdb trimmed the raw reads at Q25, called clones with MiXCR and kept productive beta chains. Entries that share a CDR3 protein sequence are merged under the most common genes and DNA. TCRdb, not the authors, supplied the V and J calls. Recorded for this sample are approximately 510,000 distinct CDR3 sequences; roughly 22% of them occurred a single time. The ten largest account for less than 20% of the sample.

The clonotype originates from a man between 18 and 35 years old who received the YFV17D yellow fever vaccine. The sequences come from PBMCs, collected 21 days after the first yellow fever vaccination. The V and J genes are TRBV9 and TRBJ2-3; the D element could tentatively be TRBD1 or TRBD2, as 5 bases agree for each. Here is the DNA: TGTGCCAGCAGCCCTTCGGCAGGGAGAAAAAGCACAGATACGCAGTATTTT. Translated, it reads CASSPSAGRKSTDTQYF.